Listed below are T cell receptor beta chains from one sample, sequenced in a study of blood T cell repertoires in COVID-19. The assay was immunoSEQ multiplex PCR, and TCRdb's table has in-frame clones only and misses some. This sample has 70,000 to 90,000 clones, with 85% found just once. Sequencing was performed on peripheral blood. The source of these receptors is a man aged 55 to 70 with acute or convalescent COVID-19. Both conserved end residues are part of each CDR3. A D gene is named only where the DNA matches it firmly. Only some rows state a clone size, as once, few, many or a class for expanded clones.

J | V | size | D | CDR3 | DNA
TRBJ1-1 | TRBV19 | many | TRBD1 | CASSIGAQGAQTEAFF | TGTGCCAGTAGCATCGGGGCCCAGGGGGCACAGACTGAAGCTTTCTTT
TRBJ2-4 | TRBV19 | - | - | CASRPPGDVAKNIQYF | TGTGCCAGTAGGCCCCCAGGGGACGTGGCCAAAAACATTCAGTACTTC
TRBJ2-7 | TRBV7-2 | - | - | CASAPQGGVGYEQYF | TGTGCCAGCGCCCCCCAAGGGGGGGTTGGCTACGAGCAGTACTTC
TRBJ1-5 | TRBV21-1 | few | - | CASSKDRQPQHF | TGTGCCAGCAGCAAAGACAGGCAGCCCCAGCATTTT
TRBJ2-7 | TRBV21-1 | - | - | CAGRDSFYEQYF | TGTGCCGGCCGGGACAGCTTCTACGAGCAGTACTTC
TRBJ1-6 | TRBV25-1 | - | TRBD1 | CASRETNRGSPLHF | TGTGCCAGCAGGGAAACGAACAGGGGTTCACCCCTCCACTTT
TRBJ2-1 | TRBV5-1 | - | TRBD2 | CASSLNSGRKKQFF | TGCGCCAGCAGCTTGAATAGCGGGAGGAAGAAGCAGTTCTTC
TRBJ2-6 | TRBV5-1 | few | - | CASSPQPGSGANVLTF | TGCGCCAGCAGCCCTCAACCGGGCTCTGGGGCCAACGTCCTGACTTTC
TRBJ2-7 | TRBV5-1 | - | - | CASSVSGSYEQYF | TGCGCCAGCAGCGTTAGCGGCTCCTACGAGCAGTACTTC
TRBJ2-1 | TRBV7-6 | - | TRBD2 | CASSPSGVEQFF | TGTGCCAGCAGCCCCAGCGGGGTCGAGCAGTTCTTC
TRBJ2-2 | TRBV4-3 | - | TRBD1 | CASSQEGTVTTGELFF | TGCGCCAGCAGCCAAGAGGGGACAGTCACAACCGGGGAGCTGTTTTTT
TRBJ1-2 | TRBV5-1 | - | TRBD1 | CASSLDRANYGYTF | TGCGCCAGCAGCCTTGACAGGGCTAACTATGGCTACACCTTC
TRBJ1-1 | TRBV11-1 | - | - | CASSFSYPNTEAFF | TGTGCCAGCAGTTTCAGTTACCCGAACACTGAAGCTTTCTTT
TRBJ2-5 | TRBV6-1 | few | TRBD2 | CASSEARGTRGETQYF | TGTGCCAGCAGTGAGGCTCGCGGGACTAGGGGCGAGACCCAGTACTTC
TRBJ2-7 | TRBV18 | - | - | CASSPPLIHEQYF | TGTGCCAGCTCACCACCGTTAATCCACGAGCAGTACTTC
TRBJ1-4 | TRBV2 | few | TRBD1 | CASTQAGQGNEKLFF | TGTGCCAGCACCCAGGCGGGACAGGGAAATGAAAAACTGTTTTTT
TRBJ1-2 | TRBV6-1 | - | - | CASSEMPDTNYGYTF | TGTGCCAGCAGTGAAATGCCCGACACCAACTATGGCTACACCTTC
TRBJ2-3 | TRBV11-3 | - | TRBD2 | CASSFSGSTDTQYF | TGTGCCAGCAGCTTTAGCGGGAGCACAGATACGCAGTATTTT
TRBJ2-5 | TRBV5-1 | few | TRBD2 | CASSLITSGEGETQYF | TGCGCCAGCAGCTTGATTACTAGCGGAGAGGGGGAGACCCAGTACTTC
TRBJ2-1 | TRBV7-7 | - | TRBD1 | CASSLELDRGEQFF | TGTGCCAGCAGCTTAGAACTTGACAGGGGTGAGCAGTTCTTC
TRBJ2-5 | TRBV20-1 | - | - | CSASDQETQYF | TGCAGTGCTAGCGACCAAGAGACCCAGTACTTC
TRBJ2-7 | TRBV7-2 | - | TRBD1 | CASSPRTGPYEQYF | TGTGCCAGCAGCCCCCGGACAGGGCCCTACGAGCAGTACTTC
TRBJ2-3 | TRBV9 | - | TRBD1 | CASSVTGGSTDTQYF | TGTGCCAGCAGCGTAACAGGGGGGTCAACAGATACGCAGTATTTT